These T cell receptor beta chains were read from a single sample in a study of PD-L1 blockade in urothelial cancer. Profiling relied on immunoSEQ multiplex PCR, and the TCRdb table lists in-frame clones only, not all of them. The table records about 43,000 clones, roughly 80% of them present only once. The specimen was PBMCs, collected around atezolizumab (anti-PD-L1) treatment. These receptors all stem from a man in his 60s with urothelial cancer. Both conserved end residues are part of each CDR3. The D gene is left open where the match is weak. Size values are once, few and many counts, or a class for expanded clones, and some rows have none.

j_call | v_call | d_call | clone_size | cdr3_nt | cdr3_aa
TRBJ1-6 | TRBV30 | TRBD1 | NA | TGTGCCTGGAGCCAGAGAACCGGGACAGAGGAGTATAATTCACCCCTCCACTTT | CAWSQRTGTEEYNSPLHF
TRBJ2-7 | TRBV5-1 | TRBD1 | NA | TGCGCCAGCAGCTCCGGGACAGGGTTTTCCTTAACCTACGAGCAGTACTTC | CASSSGTGFSLTYEQYF
TRBJ2-5 | TRBV5-6 | NA | once | TGTGCCAGCAGAATGGGGCCCCGGGCCAGGGAGACCCAGTACTTC | CASRMGPRARETQYF
TRBJ1-1 | TRBV18 | TRBD1 | once | TGTGCCAGCTCACTCGACAGGGATTACACTGAAGCTTTCTTT | CASSLDRDYTEAFF
TRBJ1-3 | TRBV6-5 | NA | NA | TGTGCCAGCCGACACAGGGAAACTGGAAACACCATATATTTT | CASRHRETGNTIYF
TRBJ2-1 | TRBV6-5 | TRBD1 | NA | TGTGCCAGCAGTCTGCGGACAGGGTCGGGTGAGCAGTTCTTC | CASSLRTGSGEQFF
TRBJ2-5 | TRBV19 | TRBD2 | NA | TGTGCCAGTAGTATAATTAGAGCGGGGGGACGTCAAGAGACCCAGTACTTC | CASSIIRAGGRQETQYF
TRBJ1-2 | TRBV5-1 | NA | NA | TGCGCCAGCAGCTTGGTGGCGCTCTCAGCGGTTGGCTACACCTTC | CASSLVALSAVGYTF
TRBJ1-1 | TRBV7-9 | NA | NA | TGTGCCAGCAGCCCCTACAGGGTCGGGGACACTGAAGCTTTCTTT | CASSPYRVGDTEAFF
TRBJ2-2 | TRBV7-2 | TRBD2 | NA | TGTGCCAGCAGCTTGGAAGCGGGGGGGGGAGCCGGGGAGCTGTTTTTT | CASSLEAGGGAGELFF
TRBJ2-7 | TRBV19 | TRBD2 | NA | TGTGCCAGTAGTACTTCCCAGGCGGGGGTCTACGAGCAGTACTTC | CASSTSQAGVYEQYF
TRBJ2-3 | TRBV5-4 | NA | few | TGTGCCAGCAGCTTGGAAGTTCGCGGGAATACGCAGTATTTT | CASSLEVRGNTQYF
TRBJ2-3 | TRBV19 | NA | NA | TGTGCCAGTAGTATAGGCCGGGAAGATACGCAGTATTTT | CASSIGREDTQYF
TRBJ1-6 | TRBV5-1 | NA | NA | TGCGCCAGCAGCTTTACAGGCGGCCCCTATAATTCACCCCTCCACTTT | CASSFTGGPYNSPLHF
TRBJ1-1 | TRBV14 | NA | NA | TGTGCCAGCAGCCAAGATTTCAGGGACACTGAAGCTTTCTTT | CASSQDFRDTEAFF
TRBJ1-1 | TRBV28 | NA | NA | TGTGCCAGCAGGATACCTAGGGGCTTGGGCGCTGAAGCTTTCTTT | CASRIPRGLGAEAFF
TRBJ2-1 | TRBV7-9 | TRBD2 | NA | TGTGCCAGCAGCTTAGTTGCACTAGCGAGACTAAATGAGCAGTTCTTC | CASSLVALARLNEQFF
TRBJ1-4 | TRBV5-1 | TRBD1 | NA | TGCGCCAGCAAAGAAGGGACAGGGGGCCGAAAACTGTTTTTT | CASKEGTGGRKLFF
TRBJ1-4 | TRBV21-1 | NA | once | TGTGCCAGCAGCGAAGACCATGCGGGGCAGACTAATGAAAAACTGTTTTTT | CASSEDHAGQTNEKLFF
TRBJ1-4 | TRBV7-9 | NA | NA | TGTGCCAGCAGCTTAGGCGGGTCCGAAAGTGAAAAACTGTTTTTT | CASSLGGSESEKLFF
TRBJ2-1 | TRBV10-3 | TRBD2 | NA | TGTGCCATCCGGCTAGCGGGGGGGCGTAATGAGCAGTTCTTC | CAIRLAGGRNEQFF
TRBJ1-2 | TRBV5-1 | NA | NA | TGCGCCAGCAGCTTTAACAGTAACTATGGCTACACCTTC | CASSFNSNYGYTF
TRBJ2-5 | TRBV9 | TRBD1 | NA | TGTGCCAGCAGCTCAACGACAGGGGATGGAGAGACCCAGTACTTC | CASSSTTGDGETQYF
TRBJ2-2 | TRBV29-1 | TRBD1 | NA | TGCAGCGTTGAAGCCCCGGGACAGGCGAACACCGGGGAGCTGTTTTTT | CSVEAPGQANTGELFF
TRBJ2-1 | TRBV11-1 | NA | NA | TGTGCCAGCAGCTTAATTGGACTGTCCAACAATGAGCAGTTCTTC | CASSLIGLSNNEQFF
TRBJ2-5 | TRBV7-9 | NA | NA | TGTGCCAGCAGCCCAGGGTCCCAAGAGACCCAGTACTTC | CASSPGSQETQYF
TRBJ2-3 | TRBV18 | TRBD1 | once | TGTGCCAGCTCACTGGACAGGGTGGATACGCAGTATTTT | CASSLDRVDTQYF
TRBJ2-1 | TRBV6-6 | NA | NA | TGTGCCAGCGGAAAGGGATTCGGGGGCTACAATGAGCAGTTCTTC | CASGKGFGGYNEQFF
TRBJ2-5 | TRBV30 | TRBD2 | NA | TGTGCCTCAGAAGGCGGCATCGGGGGGGCCATCCAAGAGACCCAGTACTTC | CASEGGIGGAIQETQYF
TRBJ2-1 | TRBV11-1 | TRBD1 | NA | TGTGCCAGCAGCTCCCCCGGGACAGCCTACAATGAGCAGTTCTTC | CASSSPGTAYNEQFF
TRBJ2-5 | TRBV5-6 | NA | NA | TGTGCCAGCAGCTTGGACCGAATGGGCACCGAAGAGACCCAGTACTTC | CASSLDRMGTEETQYF
TRBJ2-5 | TRBV30 | TRBD2 | NA | TGTGCCTGTGGGGGGGTGGAGACCCAGTACTTC | CACGGVETQYF
TRBJ2-3 | TRBV7-3 | NA | NA | TGTGCCAGCAGCTTTTCTGGCACAGATACGCAGTATTTT | CASSFSGTDTQYF
TRBJ2-1 | TRBV13 | TRBD2 | NA | TGTGCCAGCGAACTAGCGGGGCGGCAGGAGCAGTTCTTC | CASELAGRQEQFF
TRBJ1-2 | TRBV19 | NA | NA | TGTGCCAGTAGTATAGGTGCAGGGCCGTACTATGGCTACACCTTC | CASSIGAGPYYGYTF
TRBJ2-7 | TRBV18 | TRBD2 | NA | TGTGCCAGCTCACGAGGCGCAGCGGGGGGGCCCGGCGAGCAGTACTTC | CASSRGAAGGPGEQYF
TRBJ1-6 | TRBV5-1 | TRBD1 | NA | TGCGCCAGCGGACAGGGGGCTGCTAATTCACCCCTCCACTTT | CASGQGAANSPLHF
TRBJ1-1 | TRBV6-5 | TRBD1 | NA | TGTGCCAGCAGTTTGACAGGGGAGGAAACTGAAGCTTTCTTT | CASSLTGEETEAFF
TRBJ1-2 | TRBV28 | NA | NA | TGTGCCAGCAGTTCACAGATTACTAACTATGGCTACACCTTC | CASSSQITNYGYTF
TRBJ1-3 | TRBV28 | NA | NA | TGTGCCAGCACTGTAGGGGTGCCTGGAAACACCATATATTTT | CASTVGVPGNTIYF
TRBJ2-2 | TRBV27 | NA | NA | TGTGCCAGCAGTTTGAGCTATCCCGGGGAGCTGTTTTTT | CASSLSYPGELFF
TRBJ1-1 | TRBV10-3 | TRBD1 | NA | TGTGCCACCCTACCCGGGACAGGGGACACTGAAGCTTTCTTT | CATLPGTGDTEAFF
TRBJ2-7 | TRBV18 | NA | NA | TGTGCCAGCTCACCAAGCAACTACGAGCAGTACTTC | CASSPSNYEQYF
TRBJ2-1 | TRBV5-1 | NA | NA | TGCGCCAGCAGCTCCTTACAGGATTACTCCTACAATGAGCAGTTCTTC | CASSSLQDYSYNEQFF
TRBJ2-2 | TRBV21-1 | NA | NA | TGTGCCAGCAAAACAAGGCAACGGGACAGGGGGAACACCGGGGAGCTGTTTTTT | CASKTRQRDRGNTGELFF